This T cell receptor beta chain was documented in a study of blood T cells in healthy people across ages. Study observations and caveats: Roughly linearly, TCR beta diversity per million T cells fell as age increased.

This clonotype occurred many times. Its antigen is undetermined. A sample-barcoded 5' primer and a J-beta primer mix were used in a second PCR of about 7 to 11 cycles. TCRdb fed the 5' RACE reads into MiXCR, producing one record per CDR3 protein. The sample carries over a million distinct CDR3 sequences, 40% to 55% recorded once. In germline, CDR1 is SGHTA, CDR2 FQGTGA. The CDR3 contains 17 residues. J gave up 6 bases and V 2 bases, and 11 bases lay outside the gene matches. At least 5 micrograms of total RNA were extracted per sample. The rearrangement links TRBV7-3 to TRBJ2-2, with 8 positions matching TRBD1. The specimen sequenced was blood. The receptor comes from a woman aged 55-70 years in good health. In DNA, the CDR3 is TGTGCCAGCAGCTTATTGGCAGGGGGCATTACGGCCGGGGAGCTGTTTTTT. It is translated as CASSLLAGGITAGELFF.